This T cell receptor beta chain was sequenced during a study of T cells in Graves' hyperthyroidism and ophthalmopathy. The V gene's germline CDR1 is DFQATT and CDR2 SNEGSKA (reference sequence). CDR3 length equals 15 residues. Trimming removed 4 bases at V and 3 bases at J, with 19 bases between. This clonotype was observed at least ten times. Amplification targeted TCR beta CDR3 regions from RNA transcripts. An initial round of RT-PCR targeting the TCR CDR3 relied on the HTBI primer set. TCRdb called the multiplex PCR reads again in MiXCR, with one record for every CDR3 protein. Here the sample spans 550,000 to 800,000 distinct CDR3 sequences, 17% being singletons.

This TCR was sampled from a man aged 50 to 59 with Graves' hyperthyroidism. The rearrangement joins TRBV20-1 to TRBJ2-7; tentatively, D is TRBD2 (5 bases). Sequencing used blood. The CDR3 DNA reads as TGCAGTGCTAACTCCCAACTAGGAGTTTTCTACGAGCAGTACTTC. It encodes CSANSQLGVFYEQYF.